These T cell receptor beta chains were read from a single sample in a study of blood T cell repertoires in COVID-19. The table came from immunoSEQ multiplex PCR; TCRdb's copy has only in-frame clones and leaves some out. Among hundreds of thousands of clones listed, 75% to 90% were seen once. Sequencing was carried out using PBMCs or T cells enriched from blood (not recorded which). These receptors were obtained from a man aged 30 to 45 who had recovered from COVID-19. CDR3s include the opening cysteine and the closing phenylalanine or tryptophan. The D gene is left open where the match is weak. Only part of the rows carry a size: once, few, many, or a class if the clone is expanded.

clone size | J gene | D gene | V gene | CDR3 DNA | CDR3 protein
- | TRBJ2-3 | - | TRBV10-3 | TGTGCCATCAGTGACCCCCTTACCCTACCAACCACAGATACGCAGTATTTT | CAISDPLTLPTTDTQYF
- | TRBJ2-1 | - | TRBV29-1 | TGCAGCGTTCAGCCTTCGGGGAATGAGCAGTTCTTC | CSVQPSGNEQFF
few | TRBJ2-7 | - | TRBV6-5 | TGTGCCAGCAGCAGAGCGGCCTCCTACGAGCAGTACTTC | CASSRAASYEQYF
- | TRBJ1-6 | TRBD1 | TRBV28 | TGTGCCAGCAGCTCAGGGGGTCAGAAAAATTCACCCCTCCACTTT | CASSSGGQKNSPLHF
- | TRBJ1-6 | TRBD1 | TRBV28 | TGTGCCAGCAGTTATGGACAGGGGGCTGGGAGCTCCTATAATTCACCCCTCCACTTT | CASSYGQGAGSSYNSPLHF
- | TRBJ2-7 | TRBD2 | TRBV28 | TGTGCCAGCAGTTCTAGCGGGAGGATCTCCGAGCAGTACTTC | CASSSSGRISEQYF
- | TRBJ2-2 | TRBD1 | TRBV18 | TGTGCCAGCTCCCCGGGACAGGGTGACGGGGAGCTGTTTTTT | CASSPGQGDGELFF
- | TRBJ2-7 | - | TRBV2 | TGTGCCAGCAGTGAACCCTCGGCAGGGATCGAGACCTACGAGCAGTACTTC | CASSEPSAGIETYEQYF
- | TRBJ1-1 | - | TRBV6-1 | TGTGCCAGCAGTGAAGCTCTCGCGGAAGTGAACACTGAAGCTTTCTTT | CASSEALAEVNTEAFF
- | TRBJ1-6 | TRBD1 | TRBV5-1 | TGCGCCAGCAGCCTACTCACCGAGACAGGGGGGTCACCCCTCCACTTT | CASSLLTETGGSPLHF
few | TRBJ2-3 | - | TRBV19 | TGTGCCAGTAGTATAGGGGGTCAGCGGTCGTCTACGCAGTATTTT | CASSIGGQRSSTQYF
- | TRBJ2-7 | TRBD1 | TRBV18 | TGTGCCAGCTCACCAACCAGGACAGGGGGCTCCTACGAGCAGTACTTC | CASSPTRTGGSYEQYF
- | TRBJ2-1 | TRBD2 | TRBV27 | TGTGCCAGCAGTTCCCTTCTAGCGGGAGTTTCAGATGAGCAGTTCTTC | CASSSLLAGVSDEQFF
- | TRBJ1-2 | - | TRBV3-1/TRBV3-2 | TGTGCCAGCAGCCAAGGTTTCATATCAAGCGATGGCTACACCTTC | CASSQGFISSDGYTF
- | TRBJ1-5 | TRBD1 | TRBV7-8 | TGTGCCAGCAGCCCCGGACAGGGGTATAGCAATCAGCCCCAGCATTTT | CASSPGQGYSNQPQHF
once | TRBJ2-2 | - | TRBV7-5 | TGTGTCAGAAGCTTAGTGAGTACTAGCGGGAGGGTCACGACCGGGGAGCTGTTTTTT | CVRSLVSTSGRVTTGELFF
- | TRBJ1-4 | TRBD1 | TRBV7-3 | TGTGCCAGCAGGTCCGGGACAGGGGATGAAAAACTGTTTTTT | CASRSGTGDEKLFF
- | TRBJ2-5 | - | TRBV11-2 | TGTGCCAGCAGTGCCGGGGGGCTAGAGACCCAGTACTTC | CASSAGGLETQYF
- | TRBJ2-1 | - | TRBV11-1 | TGTGCCAGCAGCTTAGTGGCAGGGGCATACAATGAGCAGTTCTTC | CASSLVAGAYNEQFF
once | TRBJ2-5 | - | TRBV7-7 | TGTGCCAGCAGCTTAACGGGGGGCATCCAAGAGACCCAGTACTTC | CASSLTGGIQETQYF
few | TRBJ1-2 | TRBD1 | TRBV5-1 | TGCGCCAGCAGCCGGGGACAGGGGCCCATATCTCCGGGCTATGGCTACACCTTC | CASSRGQGPISPGYGYTF
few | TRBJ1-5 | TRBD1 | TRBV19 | TGTGCCAGTAGTCCCGGGGGACAGGGAGGGTTTCAGCCCCAGCATTTT | CASSPGGQGGFQPQHF
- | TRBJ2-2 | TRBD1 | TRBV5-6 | TGTGCCAGCAGCTCCGGACAGGGCGTGACCGGGGAGCTGTTTTTT | CASSSGQGVTGELFF
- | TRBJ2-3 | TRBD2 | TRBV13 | TGTGCCAGCAGCTTAAGACTAGCGGGATCTACAGATACGCAGTATTTT | CASSLRLAGSTDTQYF
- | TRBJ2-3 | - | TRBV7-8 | TGTGCCAGCAGCCCCGGAGGGACGCAGTATTTT | CASSPGGTQYF
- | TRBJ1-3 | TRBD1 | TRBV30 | TGTGCCTGGTCCCCCGGTCGGCAGGGGGCATACACCATATATTTT | CAWSPGRQGAYTIYF
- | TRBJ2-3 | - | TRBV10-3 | TGTGCCATCAGTGAGGGGGGGAAGGGTACGCAGTATTTT | CAISEGGKGTQYF
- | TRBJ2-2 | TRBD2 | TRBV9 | TGTGCCAGCAGCGTAGAAGCGGGAGGGCCTGGGGAGCTGTTTTTT | CASSVEAGGPGELFF
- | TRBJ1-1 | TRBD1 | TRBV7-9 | TGTGCCAGCAGCTCAGAAACAGGGGGGAGGGAAGCTTTCTTT | CASSSETGGREAFF
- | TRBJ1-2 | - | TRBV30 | TGTGCCTGGAGCGTAAGTCCCGGGGGCTATGGCTACACCTTC | CAWSVSPGGYGYTF
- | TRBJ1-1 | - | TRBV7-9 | TGTGCCAGCAGGAGGGCGGCAGGGGAGGCTTTCTTT | CASRRAAGEAFF
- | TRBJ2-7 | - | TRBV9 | TGTGCCAGCAGCGTAGCCTCAGGTAGAGTGTCCTCCTACGAGCAGTACTTC | CASSVASGRVSSYEQYF
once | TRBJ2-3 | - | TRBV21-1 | TGTGCCAGCAGCAACGGAGCTAGCGGGAGCGGGGGACCAGATACGCAGTATTTT | CASSNGASGSGGPDTQYF
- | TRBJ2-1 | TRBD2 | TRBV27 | TGTGCCAGCAGCCCCTTAGCGGGAGACGTGAATGAGCAGTTCTTC | CASSPLAGDVNEQFF
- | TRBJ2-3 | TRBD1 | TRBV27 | TGTGCCAGCAGCCGACAGGGGACGGCCGCGGATACGCAGTATTTT | CASSRQGTAADTQYF
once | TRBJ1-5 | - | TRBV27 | TGTGCCAGCGGGAACAGGGATCAGCCCCAGCATTTT | CASGNRDQPQHF
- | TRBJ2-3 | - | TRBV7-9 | TGTGCCAGCAGCTTAAATGCGCTTACAGATACGCAGTATTTT | CASSLNALTDTQYF
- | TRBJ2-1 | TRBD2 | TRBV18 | TGTGCCAGCTCACCACGTACTAGCGGAGACTCCTACAATGAGCAGTTCTTC | CASSPRTSGDSYNEQFF
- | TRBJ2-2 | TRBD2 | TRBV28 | TGTGCCAGCAGTCTCTCCAGGACTAGCGTCGTCGGGGAGCTGTTTTTT | CASSLSRTSVVGELFF
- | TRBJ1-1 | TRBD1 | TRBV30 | TGTGCCTGGAGCAAAGGACAGGGGGCGAGGAGGACTGAAGCTTTCTTT | CAWSKGQGARRTEAFF
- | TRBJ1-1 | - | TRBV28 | TGTGCCAGCAGTGTCAGGGTGACTGAAGCTTTCTTT | CASSVRVTEAFF